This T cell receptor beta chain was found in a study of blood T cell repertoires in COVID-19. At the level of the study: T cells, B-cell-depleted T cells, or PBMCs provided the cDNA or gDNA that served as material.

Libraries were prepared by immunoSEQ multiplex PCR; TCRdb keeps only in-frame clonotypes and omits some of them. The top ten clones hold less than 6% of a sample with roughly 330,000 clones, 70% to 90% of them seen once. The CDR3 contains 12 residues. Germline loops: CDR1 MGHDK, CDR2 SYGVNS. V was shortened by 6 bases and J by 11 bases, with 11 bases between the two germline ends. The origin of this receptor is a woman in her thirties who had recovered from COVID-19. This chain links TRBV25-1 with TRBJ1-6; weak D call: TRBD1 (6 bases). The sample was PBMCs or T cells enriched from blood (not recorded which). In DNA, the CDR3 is TGTGCCAGCAGGGCAGGGGATACACCCCTCCACTTT. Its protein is CASRAGDTPLHF.